This TCR beta chain was identified in a study of blood T cell repertoires in COVID-19. This CDR3 has 15 residues. Germline values: CDR1 SGHRS, CDR2 YFSETQ. V was clipped by 2 bases and J by 3 bases; unmatched bases: 5. Sequencing was performed with immunoSEQ multiplex PCR; in TCRdb, only in-frame clones are kept and a portion is missing. The sample has about 120,000 clones, around nine tenths seen once; the top ten hold roughly 2.2%. In regard to this clone: The sample carries other DNA sequences with the same CDR3.

The TCR sequence derives from a woman aged 45-59 years with acute or convalescent COVID-19. The chain has TRBV5-1 and TRBJ2-3; 8 bases are shared with TRBD1. Sequencing used peripheral blood. CDR3 region: CASSLGQGGTDTQYF. In DNA, the CDR3 is TGCGCCAGCAGCTTAGGACAGGGAGGAACAGATACGCAGTATTTT.